This TCR beta chain was identified in a study of blood T cell repertoires in COVID-19. Trimming cost V 3 bases and J 0 bases; bases outside gene matches: 13. CDR3 size: 19 residues. Per the germline V gene, CDR1 is SGHVS and CDR2 is FNYEAQ. Generated by immunoSEQ multiplex PCR, the TCRdb table keeps only in-frame clones and is missing some. The sample has 45,000 to 55,000 clones; about 90% are singletons. Source material: peripheral blood. The chain combines TRBV7-6 with TRBJ2-2; 7 bases match TRBD1. This TCR derives from a man aged 80 or over with acute or convalescent COVID-19. The CDR3 DNA follows: TGTGCCAGCAGCTTCCGGGACAGAATTACTTACGCGAACACCGGGGAGCTGTTTTTT. Its translation: CASSFRDRITYANTGELFF.